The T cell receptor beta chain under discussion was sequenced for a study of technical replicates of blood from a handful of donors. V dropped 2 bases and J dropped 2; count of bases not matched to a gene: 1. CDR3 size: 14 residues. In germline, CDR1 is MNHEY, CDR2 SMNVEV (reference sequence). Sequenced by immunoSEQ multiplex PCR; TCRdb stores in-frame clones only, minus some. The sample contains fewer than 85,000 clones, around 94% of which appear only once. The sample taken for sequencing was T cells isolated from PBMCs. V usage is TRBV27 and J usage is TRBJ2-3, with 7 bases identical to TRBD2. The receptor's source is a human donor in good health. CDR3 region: CASSLAGDTDTQYF. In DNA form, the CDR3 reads TGTGCCAGCAGTTTAGCGGGGGACACAGATACGCAGTATTTT.